A selection of T cell receptor beta chains follows, all from one sample in a study of blood T cell repertoires in COVID-19. Only in-frame clones appear in the TCRdb table, and some are missing; sequencing was by immunoSEQ multiplex PCR. This table holds about 180,000 clones, about 83% found once. Sequences were obtained from peripheral blood. All receptors derive from a person aged 70 to 85 with COVID-19, enrolled during active disease. The CDR3 runs from the conserved cysteine through the conserved F or W. Each record gives: clone size, V gene, J gene, CDR3 length, D gene, CDR3 protein, CDR3 DNA. The D gene is left open where the match is weak. Clone size is stated in some rows and not others, as once, few, many or a class when expanded.

abundance: .; v_gene: TRBV27; j_gene: TRBJ1-6; len: 15; d_gene: .; CDR3aa: CASSSPGAYNSPLHF; CDR3nt: TGTGCCAGCAGTTCCCCGGGGGCCTATAATTCACCCCTCCACTTT
abundance: .; v_gene: TRBV4-1; j_gene: TRBJ1-2; len: 15; d_gene: TRBD1; CDR3aa: CASSQYRDRPYGYTF; CDR3nt: TGCGCCAGCAGCCAGTACCGGGACAGACCCTATGGCTACACCTTC
abundance: .; v_gene: TRBV28; j_gene: TRBJ2-7; len: 12; d_gene: .; CDR3aa: CASNGGAYEQYF; CDR3nt: TGTGCCAGCAACGGGGGAGCCTACGAGCAGTACTTC
abundance: .; v_gene: TRBV4-3; j_gene: TRBJ1-5; len: 15; d_gene: TRBD1; CDR3aa: CASSQWTGRDQPQHF; CDR3nt: TGCGCCAGCAGCCAATGGACAGGGAGGGACCAGCCCCAGCATTTT
abundance: .; v_gene: TRBV5-4; j_gene: TRBJ2-5; len: 14; d_gene: .; CDR3aa: CASSLAGLQETQYF; CDR3nt: TGTGCCAGCAGCTTGGCGGGACTCCAAGAGACCCAGTACTTC
abundance: .; v_gene: TRBV7-3; j_gene: TRBJ2-1; len: 13; d_gene: .; CDR3aa: CASSLGQYNEQFF; CDR3nt: TGTGCCAGCAGCTTAGGACAGTACAATGAGCAGTTCTTC
abundance: .; v_gene: TRBV28; j_gene: TRBJ2-3; len: 15; d_gene: TRBD1; CDR3aa: CASSPWTGRTDTQYF; CDR3nt: TGTGCCAGCAGTCCCTGGACAGGGCGCACAGATACGCAGTATTTT
abundance: once; v_gene: TRBV3-1/TRBV3-2; j_gene: TRBJ2-5; len: 16; d_gene: TRBD2; CDR3aa: CASSPPGLAPQETQYF; CDR3nt: TGTGCCAGCAGCCCACCGGGACTAGCGCCCCAAGAGACCCAGTACTTC
abundance: .; v_gene: TRBV5-1; j_gene: TRBJ1-3; len: 14; d_gene: .; CDR3aa: CASSLDRGRNTIYF; CDR3nt: TGCGCCAGCAGCTTGGATCGGGGTCGAAACACCATATATTTT
abundance: .; v_gene: TRBV29-1; j_gene: TRBJ2-1; len: 15; d_gene: .; CDR3aa: CSVEGWRSSYNEQFF; CDR3nt: TGCAGCGTTGAAGGTTGGCGGAGCTCCTACAATGAGCAGTTCTTC
abundance: few; v_gene: TRBV29-1; j_gene: TRBJ2-1; len: 15; d_gene: .; CDR3aa: CSVEVDSSWGNEQFF; CDR3nt: TGCAGCGTTGAAGTTGACAGCTCCTGGGGCAATGAGCAGTTCTTC